The 19 T cell receptor beta chains below were found in one sample sequenced in a study of blood T cell repertoires in COVID-19. Repertoires were generated with immunoSEQ multiplex PCR, while TCRdb's copy carries only in-frame clones and drops some. Among under 250,000 clones listed, roughly 90% were seen once. Sequencing was carried out using PBMCs or T cells enriched from blood (not recorded which). The source is a woman aged 30 to 39 with acute COVID-19.

The chain carries TRBV5-6 and TRBJ2-3; 10 nucleotides match TRBD2. The germline gives CDR1 SGHDT, CDR2 YYEEEE. Trimming took 5 bases from V and 2 from J; bases not matched to a gene: 8. This CDR3 comprises 16 residues. CDR3 DNA: TGTGCCAGCAGTCCCGGACTAGCGGTGCACACAGATACGCAGTATTTT. This translates into CASSPGLAVHTDTQYF.

The rearrangement links TRBV4-1 to TRBJ1-2; a possible D gene is TRBD1 (5 bases). The germline V gene has CDR1 MGHRA and CDR2 YSYEKL. This CDR3 contains 13 residues. Trimming took 4 bases from V and 0 from J, leaving 6 bases between them. The DNA for the CDR3 is TGCGCCAGCAGCCCACAGGCTAACTATGGCTACACCTTC. Encoded protein: CASSPQANYGYTF.

The chain has TRBV18 and TRBJ1-4, with 7 positions matching TRBD1. The CDR3 is 17 amino acids. With 6 bases clipped from V and 2 bases from J, the junction kept 12 bases outside the gene matches. Germline V gene sequence: CDR1 KGHSH, CDR2 LQKENI. The CDR3 loop reads CASSPTSPGQTNEKLFF. In nucleotides, the CDR3 is TGTGCCAGCTCGCCTACTTCTCCGGGACAGACTAATGAAAAACTGTTTTTT.

The genes are TRBV5-6 and TRBJ2-1; D is perhaps TRBD1 (6 bases). CDR1 is SGHDT and CDR2 is YYEEEE in the germline V gene. V was clipped by 4 bases and J by 4 bases, with 9 bases between them. CDR3 length: 13 residues. This chain's CDR3 is CASSLDRYNEQFF. The CDR3 DNA reads TGTGCCAGCAGCCTGGACAGATACAATGAGCAGTTCTTC.

This clone was recorded once. The chain has TRBV27 and TRBJ2-5; 8 bases fit TRBD2. The CDR3 is made up of 15 amino acids. V gave up 6 bases and J gave up 5 bases; unmatched junction bases: 11. The germline V gene has CDR1 MNHEY and CDR2 SMNVEV (reference sequence). In DNA form, the CDR3 reads TGTGCCAGCAGCCTTTTCGGGACTAGGGCGGAGACCCAGTACTTC. Translation gives CASSLFGTRAETQYF.

This chain uses TRBV5-6 with TRBJ2-7; 8 bases line up with TRBD1. There are 16 residues in the CDR3. Germline V gene sequence: CDR1 SGHDT, CDR2 YYEEEE. With 3 bases clipped from V and 2 bases from J, the junction kept 10 bases outside the gene matches. Written as DNA, the CDR3 is TGTGCCAGCAGCTCCCAACAGGGGGTCTACACCTACGAGCAGTACTTC. Its protein is CASSSQQGVYTYEQYF.

The V and J genes are TRBV15 and TRBJ1-3; D gene unclear. The germline CDR1 and CDR2 sequences are LNHNV and YYDKDF (reference sequence). V was trimmed by 1 base and J by 2 bases, leaving 9 bases between them. The CDR3 extends over 15 amino acids. The CDR3 here is CATSRVRVPGNTIYF. In DNA, the CDR3 is TGTGCCACCAGCAGAGTGCGGGTCCCTGGAAACACCATATATTTT.

The chain employs TRBV5-6 and TRBJ2-7, with a tentative D call TRBD1 (5 bases). The CDR3 covers 13 residues. Germline V gene data show CDR1 as SGHDT and CDR2 as YYEEEE. Trimming shortened V by 4 bases and J by 4 bases, and 12 bases separated the two germline ends. CDR3 sequence (DNA): TGTGCCAGCAGCCCCGACAGTTTATACGAGCAGTACTTC. It is translated as CASSPDSLYEQYF.

The chain joins TRBV10-3 to TRBJ1-1, with D perhaps matching TRBD1 (5 bases). CDR1 is ENHRY, CDR2 SYGVKD, per germline. The CDR3 covers 11 residues. The ends were cut back, 10 bases at V and 7 bases at J, with 13 bases in the middle. The CDR3 loop is CASRGDVEAFF. The CDR3 DNA sequence: TGTGCCAGCCGGGGGGATGTTGAAGCTTTCTTT.

V usage is TRBV5-1 and J usage is TRBJ1-4; possibly TRBD1 for D (5 bases). V was pared by 3 bases and J by 8 bases, with 17 bases between. This CDR3 spans 15 amino acids. In germline, CDR1 is SGHRS, CDR2 YFSETQ. CDR3 residues: CASSSNPGLKEKLFF. Written as DNA, the CDR3 is TGCGCCAGCAGCTCGAATCCGGGACTTAAGGAAAAACTGTTTTTT.

The V call is TRBV21-1, the J call TRBJ2-1; the table's D call, TRBD1, was not checked against the DNA. TRBV21-1 is shown as a pseudogene. The CDR3 is 16 residues long. In DNA, the CDR3 is TGTGCCAGCGAGGAAGCAGGGGCGAATTGTGACAATGAGCAGTTCTTC. It translates to CASEEAGANCDNEQFF.

This chain joins TRBV6-4 and TRBJ2-1; 8 bases match TRBD2. The germline CDR1 and CDR2 sequences are MRHNA and SNTAGT. CDR3 size: 15 residues. Trimming took 1 base from V and 6 from J; bases not matched to a gene: 5. The CDR3 reads CASSDWAGGFNEQFF. DNA of the CDR3: TGTGCCAGCAGTGACTGGGCGGGGGGATTCAATGAGCAGTTCTTC.

The chain joins TRBV19 to TRBJ2-5, with D possibly being TRBD1 (5 bases). Germline V gives CDR1 LNHDA, CDR2 SQIVND (reference sequence). The CDR3 covers 15 residues. V shed 3 bases and J shed 5 bases, with 16 bases lying between them. The CDR3 sequence: CASSIQTGEWETQYF. The CDR3 DNA follows: TGTGCCAGTAGTATTCAAACAGGAGAGTGGGAGACCCAGTACTTC.

The chain has TRBV11-2 and TRBJ2-3; no clear D. The CDR3 has 14 residues. Trimming stripped 2 bases from V and 3 bases from J, with 9 bases between. Germline V lookup: CDR1 SGHAT, CDR2 FQNNGV. CDR3 DNA: TGTGCCAGCAGCTTAACAGCCTTGACAGATACGCAGTATTTT. It codes for CASSLTALTDTQYF.

CDR3 nucleotides: TGTGCCACCAGCAGAGATTGGTTGGTCCAGGGTGACTATGGCTACACCTTC. This sequence encodes CATSRDWLVQGDYGYTF. The chain employs TRBV15 and TRBJ1-2, with D possibly being TRBD1 (5 bases). The CDR3 loop spans 17 amino acids. Looked up from germline, CDR1 is LNHNV and CDR2 is YYDKDF (reference sequence). Trimming removed 0 bases at V and 3 bases at J, with 17 bases between.

The CDR3 nucleotides read TGTGCCAGCAACAATTGGGGACTGGATCAGCCCCAGCATTTT. It yields the protein CASNNWGLDQPQHF. The V call is TRBV5-6, the J call TRBJ1-5; possible D gene TRBD1, 5 bases. Germline CDR1 and CDR2: SGHDT and YYEEEE. The CDR3 contains 14 residues. V lost 6 bases and J lost 5, with 15 bases in between. The whole variable domain, remainder taken from reference TRBV5-6 and TRBJ1-5, is DAGVTQSPTHLIKTRGQQVTLRCSPKSGHDTVSWYQQALGQGPQFIFQYYEEEERQRGNFPDRFSGHQFPNYSSELNVNALLLGDSALYLCASNNWGLDQPQHFGDGTRLSIL.

CDR3 residues: CASSQDRAIANYGYTF. Written as DNA, the CDR3 is TGCGCCAGCAGCCAAGACAGGGCTATAGCTAACTATGGCTACACCTTC. J is TRBJ1-2 and V is TRBV5-1; 7 bases align to TRBD1. The CDR3 has 16 amino acids. The germline V gene has CDR1 SGHRS and CDR2 YFSETQ. V trimming: 4 bases; J trimming: 0 bases; junction bases outside the gene matches: 9.

This sequence joins TRBV6-6 and TRBJ1-3; tentative D call: TRBD1 (6 bases). Germline V gene sequence: CDR1 MNHNY, CDR2 SVGAGI (reference sequence). The CDR3 totals 13 residues. V gave up 8 bases and J gave up 4 bases, with 12 bases separating them. CDR3 amino acids: CASEGGRGNTIYF. CDR3 coding DNA: TGTGCCAGCGAAGGGGGTAGGGGAAACACCATATATTTT.

The chain joins TRBV5-1 to TRBJ2-7, with a tentative D call TRBD1 (6 bases). The germline CDR1 and CDR2 sequences are SGHRS and YFSETQ. This CDR3 has 13 residues. V shed 2 bases and J shed 3 bases, with 9 bases lying between them. CDR3 residues: CASSFPDSYEQYF. CDR3 nucleotides: TGCGCCAGCAGCTTCCCGGACAGCTACGAGCAGTACTTC. The variable domain in full, with the rest retrieved from reference TRBV5-1 and TRBJ2-7, is KAGVTQTPRYLIKTRGQQVTLSCSPISGHRSVSWYQQTPGQGLQFLFEYFSETQRNKGNFPGRFSGRQFSNSRSEMNVSTLELGDSALYLCASSFPDSYEQYFGPGTRLTVT.